The rows below give T cell receptor beta chains drawn from one sample of a study of T cell responses to AZD1222 COVID-19 vaccine. Sequenced by immunoSEQ multiplex PCR; TCRdb stores in-frame clones only, minus some. The table lists tens of thousands of clones, 60% to 85% of them singletons. Material: peripheral blood, obtained 28 days after the second AZD1222 dose. The receptors originated from an adult who received the AZD1222 COVID-19 vaccine. Each CDR3 is given with its conserved first and last residue. The D gene is left open where the match is weak. Size tells how often a clone was seen (once, few, many) or the class of an expanded clone, and some rows leave it out.

clone_size,v_call,d_call,j_call,cdr3_nt,cdr3_aa
NA,TRBV7-6,TRBD2,TRBJ2-3,TGTGCCAGCAGCCAATCCGGGACTAGGGGTAATACGCAGTATTTT,CASSQSGTRGNTQYF
once,TRBV2,TRBD2,TRBJ2-2,TGTGCCAGCAAGGGGGTAGCGGGAGAGACCGGGGAGCTGTTTTTT,CASKGVAGETGELFF
once,TRBV3-1/TRBV3-2,TRBD1,TRBJ2-2,TGTGCCAGCACCCCACAGGGACAGGGGAACACCGGGGAGCTGTTTTTT,CASTPQGQGNTGELFF
NA,TRBV19,NA,TRBJ2-3,TGTGCCAGTAGTATGGAGTCAGGTGGGGGATATACGCAGTATTTT,CASSMESGGGYTQYF
NA,TRBV7-8,TRBD1,TRBJ1-2,TGTGCCAGCAGCTTACAACGGACAGGGTGGAGAGATGGCTACACCTTC,CASSLQRTGWRDGYTF
NA,TRBV4-2,NA,TRBJ2-7,TGTGCCAGCAGCCTGGAGGCGGGGGAGCAGTACTTC,CASSLEAGEQYF
NA,TRBV6-2/TRBV6-3,NA,TRBJ1-2,TGTGCCAGCAGCACGAGGCCCGACTATGGCTACACCTTC,CASSTRPDYGYTF
few,TRBV21-1,NA,TRBJ1-6,TGTGCCAGCAGCACAATTCCGGGACAGGGGGAAGGGGCACCCCTCCACTTT,CASSTIPGQGEGAPLHF
NA,TRBV27,NA,TRBJ2-7,TGTGCCAGCAGTTTAGGACAGTTTTACGAGCAGTACTTC,CASSLGQFYEQYF
NA,TRBV20-1,NA,TRBJ2-5,TGCAGTGCTAGAGAGGGGACTCGGAAGTACTTC,CSAREGTRKYF
NA,TRBV6-2/TRBV6-3,NA,TRBJ1-5,TGTGCCAGCAGCTCTACAGGGCTTCAGCCCCAGCATTTT,CASSSTGLQPQHF
NA,TRBV4-2,NA,TRBJ2-7,TGTGCCAGCAGCCAAGTTCTCGGCTCTGGTACCTACGAGCAGTACTTC,CASSQVLGSGTYEQYF
NA,TRBV5-1,NA,TRBJ2-2,TGCGCCAGCAGCTTGGACAGTTTCACCGGGGAGCTGTTTTTT,CASSLDSFTGELFF
NA,TRBV3-1/TRBV3-2,NA,TRBJ1-1,TGTGCCAGCAGCCCGGGGCTTGGCATGAACACTGAAGCTTTCTTT,CASSPGLGMNTEAFF
few,TRBV28,TRBD1,TRBJ1-1,TGTGCCAGCAGTTTCTTACAGGGGGCGAGGAACACTGAAGCTTTCTTT,CASSFLQGARNTEAFF
NA,TRBV3-1/TRBV3-2,NA,TRBJ2-3,TGTGCCAGCAGCCCCCAAGACCGCACAGATACGCAGTATTTT,CASSPQDRTDTQYF
NA,TRBV15,TRBD2,TRBJ2-2,TGTGCCACCAGCAGAGATAATAGGCCAGCGGGGACCGGGGAGCTGTTTTTT,CATSRDNRPAGTGELFF
NA,TRBV19,TRBD2,TRBJ2-2,TGTGCCAGTAGTCCCTCGGGGAGGGCCCCCGGGGAGCTGTTTTTT,CASSPSGRAPGELFF
NA,TRBV7-6,NA,TRBJ2-2,TGTGCCAGCAGCTTAGATAGGTTGAACACCGGGGAGCTGTTTTTT,CASSLDRLNTGELFF
NA,TRBV5-4,TRBD2,TRBJ2-7,TGTGCCAGCAGCTTGGGCCGGACTAGCGGGAGCTACGAGCAGTACTTC,CASSLGRTSGSYEQYF
NA,TRBV19,NA,TRBJ2-2,TGTGCCAGTAGCTGGGTTAACACCGGGGAGCTGTTTTTT,CASSWVNTGELFF
once,TRBV7-9,NA,TRBJ1-4,TGTGCCAGCAGCTTAGCGACAGGTCTTCGGGAAAAACTGTTTTTT,CASSLATGLREKLFF
NA,TRBV6-5,TRBD1,TRBJ1-4,TGTGCCAGCAAGACAGGGCCCAATGAAAAACTGTTTTTT,CASKTGPNEKLFF
NA,TRBV19,NA,TRBJ2-3,TGTGCCAGCAAGTATGAGCACAGCACAGATACGCAGTATTTT,CASKYEHSTDTQYF
NA,TRBV20-1,NA,TRBJ2-1,TGCAGTGCTAGTTCTGGGGGAAATGAGCAGTTCTTC,CSASSGGNEQFF
NA,TRBV2,NA,TRBJ1-1,TGTGCCAGCGGACCGTCATCATTCTTAGCTTTCTTT,CASGPSSFLAFF
NA,TRBV14,NA,TRBJ2-4,TGTGCCAGCAGCCACCCGCACAGGGAAGGGGCCAAAAACATTCAGTACTTC,CASSHPHREGAKNIQYF
NA,TRBV6-2/TRBV6-3,NA,TRBJ2-6,TGTGCCAGCAGTCACCCGAGCTCTGGGGCCAACGTCCTGACTTTC,CASSHPSSGANVLTF
NA,TRBV5-1,NA,TRBJ1-3,TGCGCCAGCAGCTTGGCCGGATTGGGCTCTGGAAACACCATATATTTT,CASSLAGLGSGNTIYF
NA,TRBV20-1,NA,TRBJ2-1,TGCAGTGCTACCCGGGACAATGAGCAGTTCTTC,CSATRDNEQFF
NA,TRBV5-6,NA,TRBJ1-3,TGTGCCAGCAGCTTGATGGGGTCTGGAAACACCATATATTTT,CASSLMGSGNTIYF
NA,TRBV28,TRBD2,TRBJ2-3,TGTGCCAGCAGTTCCTTAGCGGGAGAAGATACGCAGTATTTT,CASSSLAGEDTQYF
few,TRBV24-1,NA,TRBJ1-3,TGTGCCACCAGTGATCCCATATCCCGTGGAAACACCATATATTTT,CATSDPISRGNTIYF
few,TRBV19,NA,TRBJ1-2,TGTGCCAGTGGGCCGACGGGAGCTAACTATGGCTACACCTTC,CASGPTGANYGYTF
NA,TRBV28,NA,TRBJ1-1,TGTGCCAGCAGGATCGGGACTCAGTACACTGAAGCTTTCTTT,CASRIGTQYTEAFF
NA,TRBV7-6,TRBD1,TRBJ1-5,TGTGCCAGCAGCCCCCGGACAGGCGGGGAAAATCAGCCCCAGCATTTT,CASSPRTGGENQPQHF
NA,TRBV5-1,NA,TRBJ2-7,TGCGCCAGCAGCTTGGAGGCCCGCGGGTACTACGAGCAGTACTTC,CASSLEARGYYEQYF
NA,TRBV28,NA,TRBJ1-6,TGTGCCAGCAGTTGGCCGCAGGGTGTTAATTCACCCCTCCACTTT,CASSWPQGVNSPLHF
NA,TRBV6-1,NA,TRBJ2-6,TGTGCCAGCAGTGAACCCCAGGCCAACGTCCTGACTTTC,CASSEPQANVLTF
NA,TRBV3-1/TRBV3-2,NA,TRBJ2-5,TGTGCCACGCGAGACAGAGAAGAGACCCAGTACTTC,CATRDREETQYF
NA,TRBV25-1,NA,TRBJ1-3,TGTGCCAGCAGTGAATTGGCGGGGTCCGGAAACACCATATATTTT,CASSELAGSGNTIYF
NA,TRBV3-1/TRBV3-2,TRBD2,TRBJ2-4,TGTGCCAGCAGCCATGCAGCGGGAGGCAAAAACATTCAGTACTTC,CASSHAAGGKNIQYF
NA,TRBV19,TRBD1,TRBJ1-5,TGTGCCAGTAGCGGGACAGGGGGACAGCCCCAGCATTTT,CASSGTGGQPQHF
few,TRBV2,TRBD2,TRBJ2-3,TGTGCCAAGAATTGGACTAGCGGGTGGATGGTCTCTCGCAACCCTTGCACAGATACGCAGTATTTT,CAKNWTSGWMVSRNPCTDTQYF
few,TRBV28,NA,TRBJ2-7,TGTGCCAGCAGTTTCGAAGGGACCTACGAGCAGTACTTC,CASSFEGTYEQYF
NA,TRBV5-1,TRBD1,TRBJ2-1,TGCGCCAGCAGCTCGGACAGGAATAACAATGAGCAGTTCTTC,CASSSDRNNNEQFF
NA,TRBV28,NA,TRBJ2-3,TGTGCCAGCAGTTCCCCAGGGGGCACAGATACGCAGTATTTT,CASSSPGGTDTQYF
few,TRBV15,NA,TRBJ1-5,TGTGCCACCAGCAGTCAGGTTCAAACAGGGAAGAATCAGCCCCAGCATTTT,CATSSQVQTGKNQPQHF
NA,TRBV4-2,NA,TRBJ1-5,TGTGCCAGCAGCCCGCTCAAGGGGCGCAATCAGCCCCAGCATTTT,CASSPLKGRNQPQHF
NA,TRBV2,TRBD1,TRBJ2-2,TGTGCCAGCAGTGCCGGGACAGGGAACACCGGGGAGCTGTTTTTT,CASSAGTGNTGELFF
NA,TRBV2,NA,TRBJ1-5,TGTGCCAGCAGTGGGGGGAATCAGCCCCAGCATTTT,CASSGGNQPQHF
NA,TRBV4-3,NA,TRBJ2-3,TGCGCCAGCAGCCAAACGGCGGGGAACACAGATACGCAGTATTTT,CASSQTAGNTDTQYF
NA,TRBV27,NA,TRBJ2-3,TGTGCCAGCAGCAAGTATGGTGTAAGCACAGATACGCAGTATTTT,CASSKYGVSTDTQYF